The 15 T cell receptor beta chains below all came from one sample that was sequenced in a study of blood T cell repertoires in COVID-19. Profiled with immunoSEQ multiplex PCR; TCRdb holds only in-frame clones, not every one. The data contain over 85,000 clones, 75% to 80% of them singletons. The source material was peripheral blood. These TCRs come from a woman older than 75 with active or convalescent COVID-19.

The gene calls are TRBV3-1 (or the pseudogene TRBV3-2) and TRBJ1-1, with a tentative D call TRBD1 (5 bases). The V end lost 4 bases, the J end lost 4 bases, and 13 bases lay between the germline ends. From germline, CDR1 is LGHDT and CDR2 YNNKEL (reference sequence). The CDR3 sequence is 14 residues long. The CDR3 nucleotides are TGTGCCAGCAGCCCTCGGGGGGTCAGCACTGAAGCTTTCTTT. This sequence encodes CASSPRGVSTEAFF.

This chain connects TRBV13 to TRBJ2-1; D may be TRBD2 (6 bases). This CDR3 comprises 16 residues. The germline V and J ends were trimmed by 5 bases and 4 bases, with 18 bases remaining between them. The V gene's germline CDR1 is PRHDT and CDR2 FYEKMQ (reference sequence). The CDR3 sequence is CASSEGRLGAYNEQFF. CDR3 DNA sequence: TGTGCCAGCAGCGAAGGTCGACTAGGAGCGTACAATGAGCAGTTCTTC. The whole variable domain, remainder taken from reference TRBV13 and TRBJ2-1, is AAGVIQSPRHLIKEKRETATLKCYPIPRHDTVYWYQQGPGQDPQFLISFYEKMQSDKGSIPDRFSAQQFSDYHSELNMSSLELGDSALYFCASSEGRLGAYNEQFFGPGTRLTVL.

The chain recombines TRBV7-2 with TRBJ1-1, with D maybe TRBD1 (5 bases). V was clipped by 6 bases and J by 1 base, with 15 bases between them. This CDR3 comprises 15 residues. Per germline, CDR1 SGHTA and CDR2 FQGNSA. The CDR3: CASRPGGVPNTEAFF. The DNA of the CDR3 is TGTGCCAGCAGGCCGGGGGGGGTTCCGAACACTGAAGCTTTCTTT.

This clone is classed as large (0.1 to 1%). The V gene is TRBV4-3, the J gene TRBJ2-1, with a possible D match to TRBD1 (6 bases). V lost 0 bases, J lost 7 bases, and 13 bases lay in between. The CDR3 has 15 amino acids. The germline V gene has CDR1 LGHNA and CDR2 YSLEER. The CDR3 sequence is CASSQDNGQGNEQFF. The DNA for the CDR3 is TGCGCCAGCAGCCAAGATAACGGGCAGGGGAATGAGCAGTTCTTC.

V usage is TRBV5-1 and J usage is TRBJ2-1; TRBD2 is a possible D gene (8 bases). CDR3 size: 16 residues. Trimming removed 4 bases at V and 0 bases at J, with 14 bases between. Germline CDR1 reads SGHRS; CDR2 reads YFSETQ. The DNA of the CDR3 is TGCGCCAGCAGCCGTAGCGGGGACAGCTCCTACAATGAGCAGTTCTTC. This gives the protein CASSRSGDSSYNEQFF.

CDR3 sequence reads: CASSQAPNEQFF. The CDR3 DNA reads TGTGCCAGCAGCCAGGCCCCCAATGAGCAGTTCTTC. The chain uses TRBV4-2 and TRBJ2-1; no firm D call. CDR1 and CDR2 from the germline V gene are LGHNA and YNFKEQ. The V end lost 3 bases, the J end lost 6 bases, and 6 bases lay between the germline ends. This CDR3 has 12 residues.

This clone has a single count. The chain has TRBV7-9 and TRBJ1-6, with 7 nucleotides matching TRBD1. Germline CDR1 reads SEHNR; CDR2 reads FQNEAQ (reference sequence). The CDR3 is made up of 14 amino acids. V gave up 6 bases and J gave up 7 bases; unmatched junction bases: 6. Here the CDR3 DNA reads TGTGCCAGCAGTTATCCACAGGGGAATTCACCCCTCCACTTT. Translating it yields CASSYPQGNSPLHF.

J is TRBJ2-2 and V is TRBV6-5; D not certain. Trimming stripped 6 bases from V and 5 bases from J, with 16 bases between. This CDR3 is built from 15 residues. Per the germline V gene, CDR1 is MNHEY and CDR2 is SVGAGI. CDR3 nucleotide sequence: TGTGCCAGCAGCCCCCCGGGTGCAAGAACCGGGGAGCTGTTTTTT. It encodes CASSPPGARTGELFF.

The V and J genes are TRBV2 and TRBJ1-3; 8 bases map to TRBD1. The length of the CDR3 is 15 residues. V lost 4 bases to trimming and J lost 4 bases; unmatched junction nucleotides: 6. Germline values: CDR1 SNHLY, CDR2 FYNNEI. CDR3 coding DNA: TGTGCCAGCAGTGCGGACAGGGCTCGGGGAAACACCATATATTTT. Its translation: CASSADRARGNTIYF.

This clone has only one observation. The rearrangement links TRBV29-1 to TRBJ2-3; 11 bases map to TRBD1. Germline CDR1 SQVTM, CDR2 ANQGSEA. The CDR3 runs to 14 residues. J gave up 6 bases and V 6 bases, and 8 bases lay outside the gene matches. The CDR3 nucleotides read TGCAGCGTGTCGTGGACAGGGGGCATCGATACGCAGTATTTT. This gives the protein CSVSWTGGIDTQYF.

This chain links TRBV18 with TRBJ2-1; tentative D call: TRBD1 (5 bases). The CDR3 is 16 amino acids. V gave up 2 bases and J gave up 5 bases, with 16 bases separating them. CDR1 KGHSH and CDR2 LQKENI come from the germline V gene. The CDR3 DNA reads TGTGCCAGCTCACCATCTGGGGCCCGGGCCCACAATGAGCAGTTCTTC. Translation: CASSPSGARAHNEQFF.

The chain carries TRBV18 and TRBJ1-1; D is undetermined. CDR1 is KGHSH and CDR2 is LQKENI in the germline V gene. V lost 3 bases to trimming and J lost 1 base, with 9 bases between them. The CDR3 runs to 14 residues. In nucleotides, the CDR3 is TGTGCCAGCTCACCTAGCAGACGGAACACTGAAGCTTTCTTT. Translation gives CASSPSRRNTEAFF. Filled out from reference TRBV18 and TRBJ1-1, the complete variable domain reads NAGVMQNPRHLVRRRGQEARLRCSPMKGHSHVYWYRQLPEEGLKFMVYLQKENIIDESGMPKERFSAEFPKEGPSILRIQQVVRGDSAAYFCASSPSRRNTEAFFGQGTRLTVV.

The chain links TRBV14 to TRBJ2-1; 13 positions match TRBD2. V lost 4 bases, J lost 0 bases, and 12 bases stayed unmatched. The germline CDR1 and CDR2 sequences are SGHDN and FVKESK. The CDR3 runs to 20 residues. CDR3 in DNA: TGTGCCAGCAGCCGCCGACTAGCGGGAGGTACCAGAAGCTCCTACAATGAGCAGTTCTTC. The encoded protein is CASSRRLAGGTRSSYNEQFF.

In this sample, this clone turned up once. The chain links TRBV4-1 to TRBJ2-1; 11 nucleotides align to TRBD2. Germline V gene data show CDR1 as MGHRA and CDR2 as YSYEKL. V lost 1 base, J lost 4 bases, and 9 bases stayed unmatched. CDR3 length: 18 residues. DNA for the CDR3: TGCGCCAGCAGCCAAGGACCTACTCTAGCGGGGGGTTACAATGAGCAGTTCTTC. Protein product: CASSQGPTLAGGYNEQFF.

The V call is TRBV2, the J call TRBJ2-3, with TRBD2 matching 7 bases. J gave up 1 base and V 1 base, and 2 bases lay outside the gene matches. The CDR3 runs to 15 residues. The germline gives CDR1 SNHLY, CDR2 FYNNEI. The CDR3 DNA reads TGTGCCAGCAGTGAAGTACGGGGGGGCACAGATACGCAGTATTTT. Translation: CASSEVRGGTDTQYF. Looking up the rest from reference TRBV2 and TRBJ2-3 gives the full variable domain: EPEVTQTPSHQVTQMGQEVILRCVPISNHLYFYWYRQILGQKVEFLVSFYNNEISEKSEIFDDQFSVERPDGSNFTLKIRSTKLEDSAMYFCASSEVRGGTDTQYFGPGTRLTVL.